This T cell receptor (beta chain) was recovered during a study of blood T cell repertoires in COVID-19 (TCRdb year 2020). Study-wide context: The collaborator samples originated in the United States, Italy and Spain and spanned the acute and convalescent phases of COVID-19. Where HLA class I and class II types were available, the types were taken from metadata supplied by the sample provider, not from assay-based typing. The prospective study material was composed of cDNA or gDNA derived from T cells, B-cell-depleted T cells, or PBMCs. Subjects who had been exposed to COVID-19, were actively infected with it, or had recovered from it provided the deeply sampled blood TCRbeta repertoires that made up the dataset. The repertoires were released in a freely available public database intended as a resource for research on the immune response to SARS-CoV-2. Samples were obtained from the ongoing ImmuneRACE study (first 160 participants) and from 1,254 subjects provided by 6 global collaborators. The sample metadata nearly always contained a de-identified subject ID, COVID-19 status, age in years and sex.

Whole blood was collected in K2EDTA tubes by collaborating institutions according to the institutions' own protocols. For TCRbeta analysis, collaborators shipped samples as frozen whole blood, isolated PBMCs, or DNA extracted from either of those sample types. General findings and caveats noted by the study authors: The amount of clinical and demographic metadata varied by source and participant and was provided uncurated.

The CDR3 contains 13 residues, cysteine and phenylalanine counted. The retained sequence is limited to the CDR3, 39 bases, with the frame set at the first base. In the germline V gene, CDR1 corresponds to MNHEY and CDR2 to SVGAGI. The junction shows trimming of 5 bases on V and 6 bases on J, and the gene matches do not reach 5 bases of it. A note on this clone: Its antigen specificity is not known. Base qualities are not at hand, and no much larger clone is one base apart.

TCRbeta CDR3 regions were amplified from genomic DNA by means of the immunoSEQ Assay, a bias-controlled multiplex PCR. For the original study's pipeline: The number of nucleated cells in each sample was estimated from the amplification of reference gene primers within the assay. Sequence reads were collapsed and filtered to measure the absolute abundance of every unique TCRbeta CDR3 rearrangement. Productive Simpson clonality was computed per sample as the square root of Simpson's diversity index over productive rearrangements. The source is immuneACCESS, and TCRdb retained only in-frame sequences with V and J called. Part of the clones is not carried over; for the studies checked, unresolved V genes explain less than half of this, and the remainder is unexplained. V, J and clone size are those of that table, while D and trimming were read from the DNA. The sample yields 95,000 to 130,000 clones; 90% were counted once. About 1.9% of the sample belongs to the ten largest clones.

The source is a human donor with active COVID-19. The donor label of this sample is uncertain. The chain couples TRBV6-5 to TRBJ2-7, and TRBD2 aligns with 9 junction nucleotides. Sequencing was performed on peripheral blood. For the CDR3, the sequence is CASSPGLATEQYF. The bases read TGTGCCAGCAGTCCGGGACTAGCAACCGAGCAGTACTTC.